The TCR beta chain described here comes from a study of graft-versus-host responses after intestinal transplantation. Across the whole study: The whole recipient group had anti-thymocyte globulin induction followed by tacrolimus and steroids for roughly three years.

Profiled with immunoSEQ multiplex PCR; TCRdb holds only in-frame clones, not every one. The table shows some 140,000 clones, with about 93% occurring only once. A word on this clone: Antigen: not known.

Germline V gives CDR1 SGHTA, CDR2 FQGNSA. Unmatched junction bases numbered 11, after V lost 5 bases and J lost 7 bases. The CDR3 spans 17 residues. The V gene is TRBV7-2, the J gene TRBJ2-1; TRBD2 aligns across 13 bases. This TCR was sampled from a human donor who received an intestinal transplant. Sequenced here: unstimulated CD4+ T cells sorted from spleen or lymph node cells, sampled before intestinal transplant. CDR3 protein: CASSRYRGLAGENEQFF. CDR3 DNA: TGTGCCAGCAGCCGCTACCGTGGACTAGCGGGAGAAAATGAGCAGTTCTTC.